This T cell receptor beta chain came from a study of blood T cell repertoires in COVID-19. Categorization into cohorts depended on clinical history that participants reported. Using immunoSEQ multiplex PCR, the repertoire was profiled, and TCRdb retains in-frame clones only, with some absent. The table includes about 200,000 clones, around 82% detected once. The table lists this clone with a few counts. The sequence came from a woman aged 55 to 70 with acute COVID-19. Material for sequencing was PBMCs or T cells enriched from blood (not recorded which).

CDR3 sequence reads: CASSAGTSGGPDTQYF. The DNA for the CDR3 is TGCGCCAGCAGCGCAGGGACTAGCGGGGGCCCAGATACGCAGTATTTT. This chain joins TRBV5-1 and TRBJ2-3; 14 positions match TRBD2. The germline CDR1 and CDR2 sequences are SGHRS and YFSETQ. Trimming took 4 bases from V and 4 from J; bases not matched to a gene: 5. There are 16 residues in the CDR3. Together with reference TRBV5-1 and TRBJ2-3, the CDR3 gives the full variable domain: KAGVTQTPRYLIKTRGQQVTLSCSPISGHRSVSWYQQTPGQGLQFLFEYFSETQRNKGNFPGRFSGRQFSNSRSEMNVSTLELGDSALYLCASSAGTSGGPDTQYFGPGTRLTVL.